This TCR beta chain originates from a study of PD-L1 blockade in urothelial cancer. Study-wide context: A median of 141,255 T cells was found in the blood samples.

This sample's time point: pretreatment peripheral blood. The patients had locally advanced or metastatic urothelial carcinoma. The study collected 1 to 8 samples per patient, pretreatment and on-treatment. CDR1 SGHRS and CDR2 YFSETQ come from the germline V gene. V was shortened by 3 bases and J by 2 bases, with 11 bases between the two germline ends. The CDR3 length is 15 residues. Using immunoSEQ multiplex PCR, the repertoire was profiled, and TCRdb retains in-frame clones only, with some absent. The sample lists 100,000 to 150,000 clones, roughly 84% occurring once. The chain combines TRBV5-1 with TRBJ1-4; a weak D match, TRBD1 (5 bases). The sequencing used PBMCs, collected around atezolizumab (anti-PD-L1) treatment. The receptor comes from a man in his fifties with urothelial cancer. The DNA for the CDR3 is TGCGCCAGCAGCTCAAAGGGGCAGACTAATGAAAAACTGTTTTTT. Its protein is CASSSKGQTNEKLFF.